This TCR beta chain is from a study of blood T cell repertoires in COVID-19 (dated by TCRdb to 2018 to 2020). At the level of the whole study: The collaborator samples originated in the United States, Italy and Spain and spanned the acute and convalescent phases of COVID-19. The repertoires were released in a freely available public database meant as a resource for research on the immune response to SARS-CoV-2. Sample metadata almost always included a de-identified subject ID, COVID-19 status, age in years and sex. Where available, HLA class I and class II types were obtained from metadata supplied by the sample provider rather than from assay-based typing. The prospective study material was composed of cDNA or gDNA derived from T cells, B-cell-depleted T cells, or PBMCs. Deeply sampled blood TCRbeta repertoires from subjects exposed to, actively infected with, or recovered from COVID-19 were included in the dataset. The samples were drawn from the first 160 participants of the ongoing ImmuneRACE study and from 1,200 or so subjects provided by 6 global collaborators.

Study-wide conclusions, independent of this receptor: The quantity of clinical and demographic metadata differed by source and by participant and was supplied without curation.

There are 17 amino acids in the CDR3, from cysteine to phenylalanine inclusive. Only the CDR3 part of the read is kept: 51 bases, read in frame from the first base. The germline V gene sets CDR1 to MDHEN and CDR2 to SYDVKM. V is shortened by 8 bases, J by 3 bases, and the region joining them spans 22 bases. Participants in the prospective study were aged about 18 to 95 years, lived in 24 United States geographic areas, and enrolled through a virtual design. In the prospective study, cohorts were assigned on the basis of participant-reported clinical history obtained from a screening survey and a study questionnaire. Each participant in the prospective study had whole blood, serum and a nasopharyngeal or oropharyngeal swab collected by mobile phlebotomists. Over a roughly 2-month period, participants in the prospective study had the option of providing additional blood draws and questionnaires. Prospective study blood samples were shipped either frozen or at room temperature before DNA extraction.

TCRbeta CDR3 regions were amplified from genomic DNA using the immunoSEQ Assay, a bias-controlled multiplex PCR. Per the source publication's procedure: The number of nucleated cells in each sample was estimated from the amplification of reference gene primers within the assay. To quantify the absolute abundance of each unique TCRbeta CDR3 rearrangement, sequence reads were collapsed and filtered. For each sample, productive Simpson clonality was calculated as the square root of Simpson's diversity index over productive rearrangements. TCRdb limited this immuneACCESS table to in-frame rearrangements with V and J called. A share of clones is missing; checked studies link under half to unresolved V genes, and the rest is unexplained. The V and J calls and clone size come from that table; D and trimming were worked out from the DNA. The sample table contains approximately 450,000 clones; only one count was recorded for roughly 85% of them. About 2.1% of the sample goes to the ten largest clones.

Comment on this clone: The antigen this receptor binds is unknown. No per-base quality is available; no much larger clone lies one base away.

The sample taken for sequencing was PBMCs or T cells enriched from blood (not recorded which). The clonotype originates from a woman between 18 and 29 years old with acute COVID-19. The V and J segments used are TRBV28 and TRBJ1-4, with TRBD1 perhaps the D gene, on 6 matching bases. The CDR3: CASSAVGRTAPNEKLFF. The base sequence is TGTGCCAGCTCTGCGGTGGGTCGGACAGCCCCTAATGAAAAACTGTTTTTT.